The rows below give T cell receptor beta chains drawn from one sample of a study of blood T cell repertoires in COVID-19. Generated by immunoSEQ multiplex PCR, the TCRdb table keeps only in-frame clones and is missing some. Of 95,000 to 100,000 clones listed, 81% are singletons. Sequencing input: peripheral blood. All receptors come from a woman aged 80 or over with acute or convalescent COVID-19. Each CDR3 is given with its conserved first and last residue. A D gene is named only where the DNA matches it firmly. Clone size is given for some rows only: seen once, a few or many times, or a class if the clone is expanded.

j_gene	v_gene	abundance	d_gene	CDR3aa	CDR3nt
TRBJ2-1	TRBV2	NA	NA	CASGEIALNEQFF	TGTGCCAGCGGGGAGATTGCACTCAATGAGCAGTTCTTC
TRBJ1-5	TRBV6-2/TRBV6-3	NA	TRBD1	CASSHGQVSNQPQHF	TGTGCCAGCAGTCATGGACAGGTCTCCAATCAGCCCCAGCATTTT
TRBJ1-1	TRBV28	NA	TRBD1	CASSPRTGGHTEAFF	TGTGCCAGCAGTCCACGGACAGGGGGCCACACTGAAGCTTTCTTT
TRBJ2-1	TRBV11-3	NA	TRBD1	CASSLVTGSSYNEQFF	TGTGCCAGCAGCTTAGTGACAGGGAGCTCCTACAATGAGCAGTTCTTC
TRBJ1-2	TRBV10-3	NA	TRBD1	CAITSHTDRGRTNYGYTF	TGTGCCATCACCTCCCATACCGACAGGGGGCGGACTAACTATGGCTACACCTTC
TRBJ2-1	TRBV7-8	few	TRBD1	CASSSTGIWFF	TGTGCCAGCAGCTCGACAGGGATCTGGTTCTTC
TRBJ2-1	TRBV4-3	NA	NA	CASSQITGGGYNEQFF	TGCGCCAGCAGCCAAATAACAGGGGGGGGGTACAATGAGCAGTTCTTC
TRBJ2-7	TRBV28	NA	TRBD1	CASSLRGRVLYEQYF	TGTGCCAGCAGTTTAAGGGGGCGGGTTCTCTACGAGCAGTACTTC
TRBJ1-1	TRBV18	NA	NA	CASSVITGDTEAFF	TGTGCCAGCTCAGTAATAACGGGGGACACTGAAGCTTTCTTT
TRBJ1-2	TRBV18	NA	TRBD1	CASSPGTGGVLDGYTF	TGTGCCAGCTCACCCGGGACAGGGGGCGTTCTTGATGGCTACACCTTC
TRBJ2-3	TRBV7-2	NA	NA	CASSAGQSTDTQYF	TGTGCCAGCAGCGCCGGACAGAGCACAGATACGCAGTATTTT
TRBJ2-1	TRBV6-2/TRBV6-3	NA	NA	CASSRQGTYNEQFF	TGTGCCAGCAGTCGTCAGGGGACCTACAATGAGCAGTTCTTC
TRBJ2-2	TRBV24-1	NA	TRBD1	CATGPGTDNTGELFF	TGTGCCACCGGGCCGGGGACAGATAACACCGGGGAGCTGTTTTTT
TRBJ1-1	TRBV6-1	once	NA	CASSEWGETEAFF	TGTGCCAGCAGTGAATGGGGAGAAACTGAAGCTTTCTTT
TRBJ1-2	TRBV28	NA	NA	CASSFTDYGYTF	TGTGCCAGCAGTTTCACAGACTATGGCTACACCTTC
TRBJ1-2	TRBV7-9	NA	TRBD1	CASSLGQGNGYTF	TGTGCCAGCAGCTTAGGACAGGGAAATGGCTACACCTTC
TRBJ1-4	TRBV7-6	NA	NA	CASSLGKGGNEKLFF	TGTGCCAGCAGCTTAGGCAAAGGCGGCAATGAAAAACTGTTTTTT
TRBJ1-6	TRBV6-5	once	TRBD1	CASKQGARNSPLHF	TGTGCCAGTAAACAGGGGGCACGGAATTCACCCCTCCACTTT